The source of this T cell receptor beta chain is a study of Graves' ophthalmopathy and Graves' hyperthyroidism. This clonotype has just a few counts. As yet, its antigen is unknown. CDR3 regions of TCR beta were amplified from RNA transcripts. An initial RT-PCR round employing HTBI primers preceded a second-round multiplex PCR. One entry per CDR3 protein, called by TCRdb with MiXCR from the multiplex PCR reads. Altogether over 150,000 distinct CDR3 sequences are present, less than 45% being singletons, with the ten largest covering approximately 6.3%. Diagnosis was based on clinical symptoms, serum thyroxine, TRAb, thyroid ultrasound and orbital computed tomography. Germline V gives CDR1 SGHVS, CDR2 FNYEAQ. This CDR3 has 15 residues. The junction had 8 bases not matched to a gene; V was cut back by 5 bases and J by 1 base. Study-level findings and limits: A model built from 13 signatures distinguished ophthalmopathy from stable hyperthyroidism with roughly 85% sensitivity and around 81% specificity.

V is TRBV7-6 and J is TRBJ2-7; 7 nucleotides align to TRBD1. The sequence was collected from a woman aged 40 to 50 with Graves' ophthalmopathy. Material for sequencing was peripheral blood. The CDR3 region is CASSADRGQSYEQYF. The CDR3 region has the DNA TGTGCCAGCAGCGCAGATAGGGGACAGTCCTACGAGCAGTACTTC.